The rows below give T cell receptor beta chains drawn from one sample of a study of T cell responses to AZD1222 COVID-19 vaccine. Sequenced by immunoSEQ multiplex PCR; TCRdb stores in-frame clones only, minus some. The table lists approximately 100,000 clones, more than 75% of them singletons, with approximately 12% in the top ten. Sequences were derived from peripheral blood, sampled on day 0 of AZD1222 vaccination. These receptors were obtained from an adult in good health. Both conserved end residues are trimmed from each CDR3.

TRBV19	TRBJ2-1	ASSIRSGRWEQF
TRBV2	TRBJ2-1	ASSVTAGGYNEQF
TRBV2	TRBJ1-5	ASRPQRENQPQH
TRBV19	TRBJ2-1	ASSSLAAMSSYNEQF
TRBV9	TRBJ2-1	ASSSRDRGFDEQF
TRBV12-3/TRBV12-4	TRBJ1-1	ASRPDRQAF
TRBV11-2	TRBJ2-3	ASSFTSGPLTDTQY
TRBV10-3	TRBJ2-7	ASNRGNSYEQY
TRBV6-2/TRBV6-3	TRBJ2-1	ASSYLSLGLARENEQF
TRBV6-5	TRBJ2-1	ASWGYRVNEQF
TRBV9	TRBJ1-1	ASSVEAGNAEAF
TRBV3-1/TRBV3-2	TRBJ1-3	ASSQDIREDISGNTIY
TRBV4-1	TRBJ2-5	ASSTGMTRRSGQETQY
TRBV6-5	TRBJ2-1	ASRAGLAVNEQF
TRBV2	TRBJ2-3	ASSEFRTDTQY
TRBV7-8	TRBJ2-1	ASGGRERQNEQF
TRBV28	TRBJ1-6	ASSLEGQGNNSPLH
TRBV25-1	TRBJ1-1	ASSQGYSEAF
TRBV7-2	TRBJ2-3	ASSYQLAGSTDTQY
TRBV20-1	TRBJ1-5	SASAGEGNQPQH
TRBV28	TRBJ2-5	ASSLPAGRTETQY
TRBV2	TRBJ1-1	ASSGGLNTEAF
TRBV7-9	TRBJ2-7	ASSPGVGNYEQY
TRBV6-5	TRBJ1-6	ASSYQGTGTSPLH
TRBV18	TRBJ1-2	ASSPESLRHNYGYT
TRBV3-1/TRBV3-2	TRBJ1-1	ASSPLSNTEAF
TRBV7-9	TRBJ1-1	ASSLDGRANTEAF
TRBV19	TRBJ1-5	ASSIQGGNQPQH